The 2 T cell receptor beta chains reported below all come from one sample, sequenced in a study of cytotoxic CD8 clonotypes in ibrutinib-treated CLL. TCRdb's table, derived via immunoSEQ multiplex PCR, lists solely in-frame clones and lacks some. The profile shows over 120,000 clones, approximately 80% of them singletons. Sequences were derived from PBMCs, sampled after 36 months of ibrutinib treatment. The receptors come from a human donor with chronic lymphocytic leukemia.

The gene calls are TRBV15 and TRBJ2-5, with TRBD1 matching over 8 bases. The V segment lost 4 bases and the J segment 1 base; nucleotides outside the gene matches: 11. Germline V gene lookup returns CDR1 LNHNV and CDR2 YYDKDF (reference sequence). The CDR3 extends over 17 amino acids. The CDR3 nucleotides are TGTGCCACCAGCAAAGACAGGGGTATGGGCCTCCAAGAGACCCAGTACTTC. Protein sequence: CATSKDRGMGLQETQYF.

The chain combines TRBV27 with TRBJ1-2; 7 bases match TRBD1. V was pared by 4 bases and J by 7 bases, with 12 bases of the junction left unmatched. This CDR3 has 15 residues. The germline V gene encodes CDR1 MNHEY and CDR2 SMNVEV (reference sequence). The CDR3 here is CASSSLTGALLGYTF. The CDR3 DNA is TGTGCCAGCAGTTCCCTTACAGGGGCCTTGCTTGGCTACACCTTC.